These 14 T cell receptor beta chains came from one sample sequenced in a study of CD8+ T cells in alopecia areata. Reverse transcribed after extraction, RNA yielded cDNA as the sequencing template. Profiled with immunoSEQ multiplex PCR; TCRdb holds only in-frame clones, not every one. The table records 150,000 or so clones, roughly 48% of them present only once. The specimen was CD4+ T cells sorted from blood. These receptors were taken from a human donor with alopecia areata.

The J gene is TRBJ2-5, the V gene TRBV5-1; the match to TRBD1 covers 9 bases. From germline, CDR1 is SGHRS and CDR2 YFSETQ. Trimming at V came to 5 bases and at J to 5 bases, leaving 16 bases not matched to a gene. This CDR3 contains 17 residues. CDR3 bases: TGCGCCAGCAGTTACGGGACAGGGCTCCTTAAGGGGGAGACCCAGTACTTC. It encodes CASSYGTGLLKGETQYF.

CDR3 in amino acids: CSVRTGSGAYNEQFF. The DNA of the CDR3 is TGCAGCGTTCGGACAGGGTCAGGGGCCTACAATGAGCAGTTCTTC. V is TRBV29-1 and J is TRBJ2-1; 8 bases are shared with TRBD1. This CDR3 is built from 15 residues. J gave up 2 bases and V 5 bases, and 8 bases lay outside the gene matches. The germline CDR1 and CDR2 sequences are SQVTM and ANQGSEA.

The chain combines TRBV15 with TRBJ2-3; 16 bases align to TRBD2. Losses at the gene ends were 3 bases for V and 1 base for J; bases not matched to a gene: 4. The CDR3 is 18 amino acids. Looked up from germline, CDR1 is LNHNV and CDR2 is YYDKDF (reference sequence). This CDR3 is CATSSPGLAGGGTDTQYF. The CDR3 bases are TGTGCCACCAGCAGTCCGGGACTAGCGGGAGGGGGCACAGATACGCAGTATTTT. The full variable domain, with the rest looked up from reference TRBV15 and TRBJ2-3, is DAMVIQNPRYQVTQFGKPVTLSCSQTLNHNVMYWYQQKSSQAPKLLFHYYDKDFNNEADTPDNFQSRRPNTSFCFLDIRSPGLGDTAMYLCATSSPGLAGGGTDTQYFGPGTRLTVL.

This clone has only a few counts. The genes are TRBV6-6 and TRBJ1-3, with unresolved D. V was clipped by 0 bases and J by 9 bases, with 12 bases between them. The CDR3 contains 14 residues. CDR1 MNHNY and CDR2 SVGAGI come from the germline V gene (reference sequence). The CDR3 region is CASSYSQRGSTIYF. CDR3 in DNA: TGTGCCAGCAGTTACTCCCAGCGTGGTAGCACCATATATTTT.

The table lists this clone with a few counts. One end of the junction varies from germline; a read error may be responsible. Other DNA sequences within the sample encode an identical CDR3. The J gene is TRBJ2-5, the V gene TRBV4-1; 8 bases line up with TRBD1. The germline V gene has CDR1 MGHRA and CDR2 YSYEKL. The CDR3 covers 15 residues. The CDR3 reads CASSQEGTGDETQYF. CDR3 DNA sequence: TGTGCCAGCAGCCAAGAAGGGACAGGCGACGAGACCCAGTACTTC.

This clone was picked up a small number of times. In DNA, the CDR3 is TGTGCCAGCTCACCTCTAGGGAACACTGAAGCTTTCTTT. Translation gives CASSPLGNTEAFF. The V call is TRBV7-9, the J call TRBJ1-1; no clear D. The CDR3 runs to 13 residues. Germline CDR1 is SEHNR and CDR2 is FQNEAQ (reference sequence). Trimming pared 8 bases from V and 1 base from J, leaving 11 bases between.

This clone was picked up a small number of times. This chain uses TRBV7-9 with TRBJ1-1; D is ambiguous. The CDR3 sequence is 13 residues long. The germline V and J ends were trimmed by 1 base and 4 bases, with 7 bases remaining between them. CDR1 and CDR2 (germline): SEHNR, FQNEAQ (reference sequence). The CDR3 reads CASSLVAATEAFF. CDR3 coding DNA: TGTGCCAGCAGCTTAGTGGCAGCCACTGAAGCTTTCTTT.

This clone was recorded a few times. The sample has other DNA sequences that encode this CDR3 too. The chain employs TRBV4-2 and TRBJ2-1; D ambiguous. V was trimmed by 0 bases and J by 10 bases, leaving 4 bases between them. Germline values: CDR1 LGHNA, CDR2 YNFKEQ. CDR3 length: 11 residues. CDR3 sequence: CASSQDAEQFF. The CDR3 nucleotides are TGTGCCAGCAGCCAAGACGCCGAGCAGTTCTTC.

The CDR3 is CSAESGQETQYF. The CDR3 DNA is TGCAGCGCCGAAAGCGGCCAAGAGACCCAGTACTTC. The rearrangement joins TRBV29-1 to TRBJ2-5; D is perhaps TRBD2 (5 bases). Trimming removed 7 bases at V and 1 base at J, with 10 bases between. The germline gives CDR1 SQVTM, CDR2 ANQGSEA. This CDR3 region has 12 residues. Full variable domain (missing parts from reference TRBV29-1 and TRBJ2-5): SAVISQKPSRDICQRGTSLTIQCQVDSQVTMMFWYRQQPGQSLTLIATANQGSEATYESGFVIDKFPISRPNLTFSTLTVSNMSPEDSSIYLCSAESGQETQYFGPGTRLLVL.

In its sample, this clone was seen once. The chain couples TRBV11-2 to TRBJ1-2; D call uncertain. The CDR3 consists of 11 residues. V lost 3 bases and J 1 base, leaving 0 bases between the germline ends. The germline V gene encodes CDR1 SGHAT and CDR2 FQNNGV. The CDR3 sequence is CASSFNYGYTF. CDR3 sequence (DNA): TGTGCCAGCAGCTTTAACTATGGCTACACCTTC.

This clone was seen a handful of times. The rearrangement joins TRBV12-5 to TRBJ2-1; D gene unclear. V was clipped by 6 bases and J by 6 bases, with 15 bases between them. This CDR3 is 14 amino acids long. CDR1 is LGHNT, CDR2 FRNRAP, per germline. CDR3 DNA sequence: TGTGCTAGTGGAATAACGGGTTTCAGCAATGAGCAGTTCTTC. It codes for CASGITGFSNEQFF. The full variable domain, with the rest looked up from reference TRBV12-5 and TRBJ2-1, is DARVTQTPRHKVTEMGQEVTMRCQPILGHNTVFWYRQTMMQGLELLAYFRNRAPLDDSGMPKDRFSAEMPDATLATLKIQPSEPRDSAVYFCASGITGFSNEQFFGPGTRLTVL.

The genes are TRBV4-1 and TRBJ2-7; TRBD2 might be the D (5 bases). Germline CDR1 reads MGHRA; CDR2 reads YSYEKL. The CDR3 is made up of 16 amino acids. Trimming left V 6 bases short and J 2 bases short, with 20 bases between. The CDR3 reads CASRRLPRDYTYEQYF. The CDR3 DNA sequence: TGCGCCAGCAGGAGACTTCCGCGAGACTACACCTACGAGCAGTACTTC.

This chain links TRBV14 with TRBJ2-7, with D possibly being TRBD1 (6 bases). This CDR3 is built from 15 residues. CDR1 and CDR2 from the germline V gene are SGHDN and FVKESK. V gave up 1 base and J gave up 2 bases, with 12 bases separating them. The CDR3 DNA sequence: TGTGCCAGCAGCCAAGGCAGGGGTTGGGCCTACGAGCAGTACTTC. The encoded protein is CASSQGRGWAYEQYF. Full variable domain (outside the CDR3, taken from reference TRBV14 and TRBJ2-7): EAGVTQFPSHSVIEKGQTVTLRCDPISGHDNLYWYRRVMGKEIKFLLHFVKESKQDESGMPNNRFLAERTGGTYSTLKVQPAELEDSGVYFCASSQGRGWAYEQYFGPGTRLTVT.

This clone was observed a few times. J is TRBJ2-5 and V is TRBV7-2; D is possibly TRBD1 (6 bases). The length of the CDR3 is 13 residues. Trimming pared 4 bases from V and 5 bases from J, leaving 11 bases between. Per the germline V gene, CDR1 is SGHTA and CDR2 is FQGNSA. In DNA, the CDR3 is TGTGCCAGCAGCTCGGGACATTGGGAGACCCAGTACTTC. Amino acids: CASSSGHWETQYF. The full variable domain, in which reference TRBV7-2 and TRBJ2-5 provide the parts outside the CDR3, is GAGVSQSPSNKVTEKGKDVELRCDPISGHTALYWYRQSLGQGLEFLIYFQGNSAPDKSGLPSDRFSAERTGGSVSTLTIQRTQQEDSAVYLCASSSGHWETQYFGPGTRLLVL.